The entry below gives a single T cell receptor (beta chain) sequence along with its context. What it recognizes is unknown. The germline V gene encodes CDR1 SGHRS and CDR2 YFSETQ. The CDR3 runs 14 residues. V was cut by 2 bases and J by 12 bases, with 15 bases left in between. These data are taken from a study of identifying expanded T cells in peripheral blood. General study results and limits: Differentially abundant clones: around 1.2 between replicates, around 16 at approximately 14 days, around 19 at four.

The protocol was immunoSEQ multiplex PCR, while the TCRdb copy is restricted to in-frame clones and leaves out a portion. The sample holds some 95,000 clones, roughly 86% seen once. This receptor was taken from a person aged 18 to 75 in good health. Sequenced material: blood. The chain joins TRBV5-1 to TRBJ1-6; D not certain. The CDR3 is CASSFEEGKRPLHF. The CDR3 region has the DNA TGCGCCAGCAGCTTCGAGGAGGGTAAGAGACCCCTCCACTTT.